These 9 T cell receptor beta chains originate from one sample sequenced in a study of human T cells and chemical hapten exposure. TCRdb itself ran the RACE reads through MiXCR, one entry per CDR3 protein. The sample includes 150,000 to 200,000 distinct CDR3 sequences, about 22% seen only once; the top ten take less than 7%. Sample time point: patch test 1, 2 weeks after DPC sensitization. Treatment specified: therapeutic diphenylcyclopropenone sensitization with weekly scalp DPC. Sequencing used whole blood, obtained in connection with sensitization to the hapten diphenylcyclopropenone (DPC). Receptor source: a woman in her fifties or sixties with alopecia areata. Some clones in this sample may be carry-over from other donors' samples.

Ten or more counts support this clonotype. The CDR3, as DNA: TGTGCCAGCAGCGCAGGGGGCCTTCTTACACTTTACTCTGGAAACACCATATATTTT. Translated: CASSAGGLLTLYSGNTIYF. The chain links TRBV28 to TRBJ1-3; 8 bases fit TRBD1. CDR1 MDHEN and CDR2 SYDVKM come from the germline V gene. The V segment lost 6 bases and the J segment 0 bases; nucleotides outside the gene matches: 16. The CDR3 has 19 amino acids.

This sequence joins TRBV11-2 and TRBJ2-4; tentatively, D is TRBD1 (5 bases). Per germline, CDR1 SGHAT and CDR2 FQNNGV. The CDR3 consists of 17 residues. Trimming took 1 base from V and 3 from J, leaving 16 bases between them. The CDR3 here is CASSLAQGIGDKNIQYF. CDR3 coding DNA: TGTGCCAGCAGCTTAGCTCAGGGAATCGGAGACAAAAACATTCAGTACTTC.

The chain combines TRBV6-2 or TRBV6-3 with TRBJ1-2; D not resolved. The CDR3 has 13 residues. Trimming pared 0 bases from V and 4 bases from J, leaving 6 bases between. CDR1 MNHEY and CDR2 SVGEGT come from the germline V gene. CDR3 bases: TGTGCCAGCAGTTACTCGTCCGTCTATGGCTACACCTTC. It specifies CASSYSSVYGYTF.

The V call is TRBV7-8, the J call TRBJ1-5; D gene ambiguous. CDR3 length: 12 residues. Germline assignment: CDR1 SGHVS and CDR2 FQNEAQ. V lost 5 bases and J 3 bases, leaving 5 bases between the germline ends. The chain's CDR3 is CASSGYNQPQHF. DNA for the CDR3: TGTGCCAGCAGCGGATACAATCAGCCCCAGCATTTT.

This chain links TRBV18 with TRBJ1-1; weak D call: TRBD1 (5 bases). V was pared by 6 bases and J by 1 base, with 15 bases between. Germline CDR1 is KGHSH and CDR2 is LQKENI. The CDR3 consists of 15 residues. CDR3 bases: TGTGCCAGCTCGCTCACGGACAAGGAGAACACTGAAGCTTTCTTT. It yields the protein CASSLTDKENTEAFF.

The chain combines TRBV12-3 or TRBV12-4 with TRBJ1-5; TRBD1 aligns across 7 bases. CDR3 length equals 15 residues. V lost 2 bases to trimming and J lost 4 bases; unmatched junction nucleotides: 5. CDR3 sequence (DNA): TGTGCCAGCAGTTTAACTGCAGGGGGAAATCAGCCCCAGCATTTT. Translating gives CASSLTAGGNQPQHF.

This clonotype has only a few counts. The chain uses TRBV29-1 and TRBJ2-1; 10 positions agree with TRBD2. The V gene's germline CDR1 is SQVTM and CDR2 ANQGSEA. This CDR3 contains 13 residues. V trimming: 8 bases; J trimming: 6 bases; junction bases outside the gene matches: 7. The CDR3 region is CSPGLAFGNEQFF. The CDR3 DNA follows: TGCAGCCCGGGACTAGCGTTCGGCAATGAGCAGTTCTTC.

This clonotype was detected only a few times. The chain joins TRBV7-2 to TRBJ1-2; possibly TRBD1 for D (5 bases). Trimming pared 10 bases from V and 3 bases from J, leaving 18 bases between. The CDR3 is 14 residues long. The germline CDR1 and CDR2 sequences are SGHTA and FQGNSA. The CDR3 DNA reads as TGTGCCACCCGATGGGGTGGAGGGGACTATGGCTACACCTTC. This sequence encodes CATRWGGGDYGYTF.

The J gene is TRBJ2-1, the V gene TRBV20-1; TRBD2 aligns across 8 bases. The CDR3 runs 17 residues. The trim removed 1 base at V and 0 bases at J, leaving 8 bases unmatched. The germline gives CDR1 DFQATT, CDR2 SNEGSKA (reference sequence). CDR3: CSARGTSGRGSYNEQFF. The CDR3 DNA reads as TGCAGTGCTAGAGGTACTAGCGGCCGGGGCTCCTACAATGAGCAGTTCTTC.